The 16 T cell receptor beta chains in this list originate from one sample, sequenced in a study of T cell changes during pregnancy in multiple sclerosis. Repertoires were generated with immunoSEQ multiplex PCR, while TCRdb's copy carries only in-frame clones and drops some. Of roughly 110,000 clones in the sample, 80% to 95% are singletons; the top ten hold about 0.78%. Sequenced material: peripheral blood, taken in the third trimester of pregnancy. These receptors were collected from a female donor in good health, enrolled as a control in a pregnancy study.

The chain uses TRBV29-1 and TRBJ2-3, with 15 bases matching TRBD2. Germline CDR1 reads SQVTM; CDR2 reads ANQGSEA. CDR3 length: 19 residues. The V and J ends lost 1 base and 4 bases, in that order; junction bases with no gene match: 12. The CDR3 DNA follows: TGCAGCGTTGAAGGGGTTGGGACTAGCGGGGGGCTCCGGGCAGATACGCAGTATTTT. It encodes CSVEGVGTSGGLRADTQYF.

The V and J genes are TRBV4-2 and TRBJ1-1; 11 positions match TRBD1. CDR3 length: 16 residues. J lost 0 bases, V lost 5 bases, and 5 bases had no gene match. Germline CDR1 reads LGHNA; CDR2 reads YNFKEQ. CDR3: CASSLGQGGLNTEAFF. The CDR3 DNA reads TGTGCCAGCAGCTTGGGACAGGGGGGCTTGAACACTGAAGCTTTCTTT.

The chain joins TRBV7-6 to TRBJ2-1; the D gene is possibly TRBD1 (5 bases). The CDR3 consists of 13 residues. Per germline, CDR1 SGHVS and CDR2 FNYEAQ. Trimming shortened V by 6 bases and J by 0 bases, and 6 bases separated the two germline ends. The CDR3 sequence is CASRQDSYNEQFF. CDR3 nucleotides: TGTGCCAGCAGACAGGACTCCTACAATGAGCAGTTCTTC.

This chain uses TRBV10-2 with TRBJ2-2; D gene uncertain. This CDR3 is 14 amino acids long. V lost 1 base and J 7 bases, leaving 10 bases between the germline ends. Germline CDR1 reads WSHSY; CDR2 reads SAAADI. This chain's CDR3 is CASSEWSVGGELFF. The CDR3 region has the DNA TGCGCCAGCAGTGAGTGGAGTGTCGGCGGGGAGCTGTTTTTT.

V usage is TRBV6-1 and J usage is TRBJ1-5; D may be TRBD1 (5 bases). The V gene lost 2 bases and the J gene lost 5 bases, with 13 bases spanning the gap. The CDR3 sequence is 15 residues long. Germline V gene data show CDR1 as MNHNS and CDR2 as SASEGT. The CDR3 region is CASSEIWSGDQPQHF. CDR3 sequence (DNA): TGTGCCAGCAGTGAAATATGGTCGGGGGATCAGCCCCAGCATTTT.

This clone occurred once. The genes are TRBV30 and TRBJ1-1; D unresolved. CDR3 size: 13 residues. Germline lookup yields CDR1 GTSNPN and CDR2 SVGIG (reference sequence). Trimming cost V 5 bases and J 3 bases, with 13 bases left between them. The CDR3 DNA sequence: TGTGCCTGGGAGTGGCAGCGGGACACTGAAGCTTTCTTT. Translated: CAWEWQRDTEAFF.

The J gene is TRBJ2-1, the V gene TRBV4-2, with 11 bases fitting TRBD2. Germline-derived CDR1 and CDR2 are LGHNA and YNFKEQ. The CDR3 is made up of 17 amino acids. J was trimmed by 2 bases and V by 3 bases; bases with no gene match: 6. The CDR3 here is CASSQASGGHTYNEQFF. The DNA of the CDR3 is TGTGCCAGCAGCCAGGCTAGCGGGGGGCATACCTACAATGAGCAGTTCTTC.

The CDR3 DNA is TGTGCCAGCAGCTTCAGGGCTGGGGAAAAACTGTTTTTT. It translates to CASSFRAGEKLFF. The chain carries TRBV7-2 and TRBJ1-4; a possible D gene is TRBD1 (5 bases). Germline values: CDR1 SGHTA, CDR2 FQGNSA. This CDR3 has 13 amino acids. Between the trimmed V and J ends, which lost 3 bases and 8 bases, there was a span of 10 bases.

The chain joins TRBV7-9 to TRBJ1-2; D is possibly TRBD1 (6 bases). This CDR3 region has 14 residues. Germline V gene data show CDR1 as SEHNR and CDR2 as FQNEAQ (reference sequence). The germline V and J ends were trimmed by 5 bases and 1 base, with 11 bases remaining between them. The CDR3 protein is CASSGTQLNYGYTF. The DNA of the CDR3 is TGTGCCAGCAGCGGGACACAACTTAACTATGGCTACACCTTC.

The J gene is TRBJ1-1, the V gene TRBV2, with D perhaps matching TRBD1 (5 bases). Trimming took off 6 bases at V and 1 base at J, with 12 bases between the two ends. The CDR3 is 14 amino acids. From germline, CDR1 is SNHLY and CDR2 FYNNEI. The CDR3, as DNA: TGTGCCAGCAGGGGGCAGGGTGCGAACACTGAAGCTTTCTTT. Translated, it gives CASRGQGANTEAFF.

This clone was seen once. The gene calls are TRBV4-1 and TRBJ1-4, with TRBD1 as a possible D gene (5 bases). V was shortened by 4 bases and J by 6 bases, with 15 bases between the two germline ends. Germline V gene lookup returns CDR1 MGHRA and CDR2 YSYEKL. This CDR3 is built from 15 residues. The CDR3 sequence: CASSLTTGGDEKLFF. The CDR3 DNA reads as TGCGCCAGCAGCCTCACCACCGGGGGGGATGAAAAACTGTTTTTT.

The rearrangement links TRBV7-8 to TRBJ1-2, with 8 positions matching TRBD1. J gave up 3 bases and V 2 bases, and 17 bases lay outside the gene matches. Germline V lookup: CDR1 SGHVS, CDR2 FQNEAQ. This CDR3 contains 19 residues. The CDR3 is CASSLLVTGEWSSDYGYTF. The CDR3 coding sequence is TGTGCCAGCAGCTTACTGGTGACAGGGGAATGGTCGTCTGACTATGGCTACACCTTC. The full variable domain, its missing parts supplied by reference TRBV7-8 and TRBJ1-2, is GAGVSQSPRYKVAKRGQDVALRCDPISGHVSLFWYQQALGQGPEFLTYFQNEAQLDKSGLPSDRFFAERPEGSVSTLKIQRTQQEDSAVYLCASSLLVTGEWSSDYGYTFGSGTRLTVV.

The chain recombines TRBV6-5 with TRBJ1-1; D might be TRBD1 (6 bases). This CDR3 spans 14 amino acids. V shed 0 bases and J shed 1 base, with 6 bases lying between them. From germline, CDR1 is MNHEY and CDR2 SVGAGI. The CDR3 here is CASSYSGGNTEAFF. In nucleotides, the CDR3 is TGTGCCAGCAGTTACTCAGGGGGGAACACTGAAGCTTTCTTT.

This clone occurred once. The J gene is TRBJ1-1, the V gene TRBV7-6, with D perhaps TRBD1 (5 bases). Germline V lookup: CDR1 SGHVS, CDR2 FNYEAQ. The CDR3 has 14 residues. With 0 bases removed from V and 1 base from J, the gap between germline ends came to 6 bases. The CDR3 DNA reads TGTGCCAGCAGCTTAGCAGGGGCGAACACTGAAGCTTTCTTT. This encodes CASSLAGANTEAFF.

The rearrangement links TRBV11-2 to TRBJ1-1; D gene unclear. The V gene lost 1 base and the J gene lost 2 bases, with 11 bases spanning the gap. Germline V gene data show CDR1 as SGHAT and CDR2 as FQNNGV. The CDR3 sequence is 15 residues long. CDR3: CASSLGLQLNTEAFF. Here the CDR3 DNA reads TGTGCCAGCAGCTTAGGTCTACAGCTAAACACTGAAGCTTTCTTT.

The gene calls are TRBV7-2 and TRBJ2-3; 13 bases fit TRBD2. The CDR3 is 18 residues long. Looked up from germline, CDR1 is SGHTA and CDR2 is FQGNSA. The trim removed 2 bases at V and 2 bases at J, leaving 7 bases unmatched. CDR3 protein: CASSLIPTSGGNTDTQYF. The CDR3 DNA sequence: TGTGCCAGCAGCTTAATCCCGACTAGCGGGGGGAACACAGATACGCAGTATTTT.